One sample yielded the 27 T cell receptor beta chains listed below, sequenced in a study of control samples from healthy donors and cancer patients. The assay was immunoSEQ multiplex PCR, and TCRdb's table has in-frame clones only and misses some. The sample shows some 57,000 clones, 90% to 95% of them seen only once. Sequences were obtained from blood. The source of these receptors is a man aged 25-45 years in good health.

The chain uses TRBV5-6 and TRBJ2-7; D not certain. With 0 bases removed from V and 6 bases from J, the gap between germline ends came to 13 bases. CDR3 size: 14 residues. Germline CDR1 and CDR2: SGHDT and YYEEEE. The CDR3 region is CASSLVGPGSEQYF. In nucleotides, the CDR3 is TGTGCCAGCAGCTTGGTCGGGCCAGGTTCCGAGCAGTACTTC.

CDR3 protein: CARGRAPYEQYF. The DNA of the CDR3 is TGTGCCCGGGGGAGGGCTCCCTACGAGCAGTACTTC. The rearrangement uses TRBV2 and TRBJ2-7; 7 positions match TRBD2. The germline CDR1 and CDR2 sequences are SNHLY and FYNNEI. CDR3 length equals 12 residues. With 11 bases clipped from V and 2 bases from J, the junction kept 6 bases outside the gene matches.

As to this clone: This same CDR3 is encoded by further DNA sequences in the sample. The CDR3 DNA follows: TGTGCCAGTAGTATCGGTGGAGACTACAATGAGCAGTTCTTC. Its protein product is CASSIGGDYNEQFF. The chain is built from TRBV19 and TRBJ2-1; no definite D call. CDR1 LNHDA and CDR2 SQIVND come from the germline V gene (reference sequence). The CDR3 loop spans 14 amino acids. V was pared by 3 bases and J by 3 bases, with 9 bases between.

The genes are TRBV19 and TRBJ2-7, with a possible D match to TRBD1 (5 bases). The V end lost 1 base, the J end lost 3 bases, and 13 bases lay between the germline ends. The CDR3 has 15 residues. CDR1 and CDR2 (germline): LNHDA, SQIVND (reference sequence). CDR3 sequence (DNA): TGTGCCAGTAGTATAGGGTCAGGGAAGGGCTACGAGCAGTACTTC. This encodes CASSIGSGKGYEQYF.

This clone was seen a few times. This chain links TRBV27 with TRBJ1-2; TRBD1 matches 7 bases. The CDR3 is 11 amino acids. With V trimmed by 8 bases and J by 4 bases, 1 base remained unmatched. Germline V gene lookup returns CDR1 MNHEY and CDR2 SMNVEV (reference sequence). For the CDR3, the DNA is TGTGCCAGCGGGGACAGCTATGGCTACACCTTC. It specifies CASGDSYGYTF.

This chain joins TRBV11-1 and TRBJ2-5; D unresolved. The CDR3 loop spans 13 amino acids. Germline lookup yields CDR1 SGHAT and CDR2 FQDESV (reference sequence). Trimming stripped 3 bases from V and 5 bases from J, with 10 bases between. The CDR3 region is CASSFEEKETQYF. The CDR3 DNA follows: TGTGCCAGCAGCTTCGAGGAGAAGGAGACCCAGTACTTC.

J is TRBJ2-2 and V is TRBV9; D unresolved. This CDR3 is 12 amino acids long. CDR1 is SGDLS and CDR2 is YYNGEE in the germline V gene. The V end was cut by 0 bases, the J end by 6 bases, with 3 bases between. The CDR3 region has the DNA TGTGCCAGCAGCGTAGTGGCCGGGGAGCTGTTTTTT. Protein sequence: CASSVVAGELFF.

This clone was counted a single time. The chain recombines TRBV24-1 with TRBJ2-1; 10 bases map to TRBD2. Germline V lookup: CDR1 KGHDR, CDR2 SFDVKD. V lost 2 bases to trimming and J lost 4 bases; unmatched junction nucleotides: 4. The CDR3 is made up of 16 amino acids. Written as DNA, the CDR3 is TGTGCCACCAGTGATTCAGCGGGAGGGTTATACAATGAGCAGTTCTTC. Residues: CATSDSAGGLYNEQFF.

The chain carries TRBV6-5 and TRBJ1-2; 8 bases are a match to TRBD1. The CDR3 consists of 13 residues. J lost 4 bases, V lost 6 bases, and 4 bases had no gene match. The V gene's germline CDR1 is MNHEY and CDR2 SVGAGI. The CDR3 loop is CASSRGQVYGYTF. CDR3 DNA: TGTGCCAGCAGCCGGGGACAGGTCTATGGCTACACCTTC.

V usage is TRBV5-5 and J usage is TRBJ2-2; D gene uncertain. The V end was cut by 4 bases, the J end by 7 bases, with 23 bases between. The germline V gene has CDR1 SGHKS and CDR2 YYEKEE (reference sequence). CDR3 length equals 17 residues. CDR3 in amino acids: CASSPLVVPSISGELFF. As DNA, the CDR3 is TGTGCCAGCAGCCCCCTCGTGGTTCCGTCGATTAGCGGGGAGCTGTTTTTT.

The CDR3 protein is CATSAGGGETQYF. In DNA form, the CDR3 reads TGTGCCACCAGTGCGGGGGGCGGGGAGACCCAGTACTTC. The chain couples TRBV24-1 to TRBJ2-5; a weak D match, TRBD2 (7 bases). Trimming removed 5 bases from V and 5 bases from J, with 11 bases in between. Germline-derived CDR1 and CDR2 are KGHDR and SFDVKD. This CDR3 region has 13 residues.

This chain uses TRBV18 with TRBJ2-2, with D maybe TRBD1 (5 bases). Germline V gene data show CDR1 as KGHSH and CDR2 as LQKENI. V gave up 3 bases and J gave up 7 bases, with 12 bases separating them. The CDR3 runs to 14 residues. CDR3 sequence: CASSPDTWYGELFF. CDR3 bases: TGTGCCAGCTCACCGGACACATGGTACGGGGAGCTGTTTTTT.

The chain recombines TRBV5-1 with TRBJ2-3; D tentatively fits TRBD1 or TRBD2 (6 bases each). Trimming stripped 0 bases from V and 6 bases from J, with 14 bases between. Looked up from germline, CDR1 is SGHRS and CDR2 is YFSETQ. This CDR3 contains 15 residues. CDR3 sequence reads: CASSLEGGTLDTQYF. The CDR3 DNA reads TGCGCCAGCAGCTTGGAGGGGGGCACGTTGGATACGCAGTATTTT.

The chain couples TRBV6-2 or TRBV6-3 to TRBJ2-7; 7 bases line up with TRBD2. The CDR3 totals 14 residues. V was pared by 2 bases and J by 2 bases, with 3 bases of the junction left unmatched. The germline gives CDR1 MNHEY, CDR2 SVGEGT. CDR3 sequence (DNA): TGTGCCAGCAGTTACGCGGGGACTACCTACGAGCAGTACTTC. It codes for CASSYAGTTYEQYF.

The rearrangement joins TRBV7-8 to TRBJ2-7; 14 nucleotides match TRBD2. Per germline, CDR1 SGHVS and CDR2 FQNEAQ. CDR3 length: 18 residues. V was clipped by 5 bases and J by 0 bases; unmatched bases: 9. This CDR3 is CASSQPGLAGVGSYEQYF. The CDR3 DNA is TGTGCCAGCAGCCAACCGGGACTAGCGGGAGTAGGCTCCTACGAGCAGTACTTC.

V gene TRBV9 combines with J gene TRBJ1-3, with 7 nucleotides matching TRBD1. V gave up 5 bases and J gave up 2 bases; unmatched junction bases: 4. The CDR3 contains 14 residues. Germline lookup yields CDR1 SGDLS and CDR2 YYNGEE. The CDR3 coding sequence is TGTGCCAGCAGTATTGGACAGGCTGGAAACACCATATATTTT. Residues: CASSIGQAGNTIYF.

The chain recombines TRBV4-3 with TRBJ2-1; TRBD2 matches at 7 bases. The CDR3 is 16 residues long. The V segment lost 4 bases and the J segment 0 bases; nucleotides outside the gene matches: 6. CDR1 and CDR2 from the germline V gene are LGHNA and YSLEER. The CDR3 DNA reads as TGCGCCAGCAGCCGTGGACTAGGGAGCTCCTACAATGAGCAGTTCTTC. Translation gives CASSRGLGSSYNEQFF.

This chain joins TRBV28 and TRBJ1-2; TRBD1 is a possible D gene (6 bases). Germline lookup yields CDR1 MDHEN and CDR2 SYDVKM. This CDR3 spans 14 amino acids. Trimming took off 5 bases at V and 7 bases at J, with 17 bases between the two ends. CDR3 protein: CASSPSTGYPGYTF. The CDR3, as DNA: TGTGCCAGCAGTCCTTCCACAGGGTATCCTGGCTACACCTTC.

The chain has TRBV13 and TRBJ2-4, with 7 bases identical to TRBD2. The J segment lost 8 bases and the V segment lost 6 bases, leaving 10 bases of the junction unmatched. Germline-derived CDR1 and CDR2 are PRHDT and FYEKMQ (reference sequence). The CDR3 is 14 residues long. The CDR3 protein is CASRSSNAGDIQYF. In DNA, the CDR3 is TGTGCCAGCAGGTCTTCGAACGCGGGGGACATTCAGTACTTC.

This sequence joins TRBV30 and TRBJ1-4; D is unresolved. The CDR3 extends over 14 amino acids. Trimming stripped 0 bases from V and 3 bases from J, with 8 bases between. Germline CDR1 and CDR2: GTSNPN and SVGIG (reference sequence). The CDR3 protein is CAWSVKSSNEKLFF. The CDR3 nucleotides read TGTGCCTGGAGTGTAAAGAGCTCTAATGAAAAACTGTTTTTT.

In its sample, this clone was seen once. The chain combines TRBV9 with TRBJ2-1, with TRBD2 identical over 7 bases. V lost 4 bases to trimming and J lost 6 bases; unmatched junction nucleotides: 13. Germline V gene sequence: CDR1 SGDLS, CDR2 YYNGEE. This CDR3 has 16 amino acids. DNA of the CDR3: TGTGCCAGCAGCCCCCTATGGGGAGGGCCCGTCAATGAGCAGTTCTTC. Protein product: CASSPLWGGPVNEQFF.

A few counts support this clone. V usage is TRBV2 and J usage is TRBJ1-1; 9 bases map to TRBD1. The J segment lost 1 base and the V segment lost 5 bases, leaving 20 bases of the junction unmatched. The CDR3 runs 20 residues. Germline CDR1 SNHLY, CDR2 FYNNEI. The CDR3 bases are TGTGCCAGCAGTTCACCGGGACAGGGATCAGTTGACTTAGCGAACACTGAAGCTTTCTTT. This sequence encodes CASSSPGQGSVDLANTEAFF.

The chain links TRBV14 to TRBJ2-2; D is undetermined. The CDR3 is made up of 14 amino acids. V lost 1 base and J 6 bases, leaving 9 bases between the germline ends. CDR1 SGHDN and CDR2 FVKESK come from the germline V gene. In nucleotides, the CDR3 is TGTGCCAGCAGCCAAGGAGCAGGCCCCGGGGAGCTGTTTTTT. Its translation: CASSQGAGPGELFF.

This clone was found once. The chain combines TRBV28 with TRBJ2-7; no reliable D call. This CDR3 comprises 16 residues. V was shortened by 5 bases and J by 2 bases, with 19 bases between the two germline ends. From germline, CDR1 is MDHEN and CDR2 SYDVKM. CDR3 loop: CASSPYTGWPTYEQYF. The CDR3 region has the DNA TGTGCCAGCAGTCCCTACACCGGCTGGCCCACCTACGAGCAGTACTTC.

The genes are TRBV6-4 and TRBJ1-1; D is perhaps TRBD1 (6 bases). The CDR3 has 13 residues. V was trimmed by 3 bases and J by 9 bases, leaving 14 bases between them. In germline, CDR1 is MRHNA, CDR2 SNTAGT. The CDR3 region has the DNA TGTGCCAGCAGTGAGTTCAGGGGAACGCAAGCTTTCTTT. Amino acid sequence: CASSEFRGTQAFF.

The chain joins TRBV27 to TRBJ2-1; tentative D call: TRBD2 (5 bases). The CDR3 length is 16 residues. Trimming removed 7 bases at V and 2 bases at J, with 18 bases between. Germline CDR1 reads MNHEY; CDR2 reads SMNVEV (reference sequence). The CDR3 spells CASTQYSGGAYNEQFF. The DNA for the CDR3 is TGTGCCAGCACCCAATACAGCGGAGGAGCCTACAATGAGCAGTTCTTC.

The CDR3, as DNA: TGTGCCAGCAGGAGACAGGAGAACAATGAGCAGTTCTTC. Its translation: CASRRQENNEQFF. The chain combines TRBV28 with TRBJ2-1; the D gene is possibly TRBD1 (6 bases). Germline assignment: CDR1 MDHEN and CDR2 SYDVKM. CDR3 size: 13 residues. The V gene lost 6 bases and the J gene lost 5 bases, with 11 bases spanning the gap.